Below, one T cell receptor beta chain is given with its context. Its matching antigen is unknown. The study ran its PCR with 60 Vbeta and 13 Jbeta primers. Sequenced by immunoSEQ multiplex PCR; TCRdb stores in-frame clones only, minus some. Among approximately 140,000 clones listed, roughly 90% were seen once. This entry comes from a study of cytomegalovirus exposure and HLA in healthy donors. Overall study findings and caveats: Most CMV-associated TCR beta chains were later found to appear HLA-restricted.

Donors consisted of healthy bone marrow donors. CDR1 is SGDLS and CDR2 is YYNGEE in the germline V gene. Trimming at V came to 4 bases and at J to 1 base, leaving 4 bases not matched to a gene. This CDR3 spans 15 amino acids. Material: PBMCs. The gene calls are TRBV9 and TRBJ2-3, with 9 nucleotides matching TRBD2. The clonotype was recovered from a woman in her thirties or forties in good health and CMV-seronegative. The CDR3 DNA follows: TGTGCCAGCAGCCCCAGGACTAGCGGCACAGATACGCAGTATTTT. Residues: CASSPRTSGTDTQYF.